The T cell receptor (beta chain) under discussion was sequenced for a study of T cells in Graves' hyperthyroidism and ophthalmopathy. Study results and limitations: Clonotypes that were expanded in thyroid above 0.001 mostly appeared in blood too.

Recently diagnosed hyperthyroidism of less than 2 months' duration affected patients aged 18 to 65. Diagnostic assessment was based on clinical symptoms, serum thyroxine and TRAb, thyroid ultrasound and orbital computed tomography. Amplified regions were TCR beta CDR3 sequences from RNA transcripts. First-round RT-PCR targeting the TCR CDR3 was performed with the HTBI primer set. From the multiplex PCR reads, TCRdb called clonotypes with MiXCR, one entry per CDR3 protein. Of about 400,000 distinct CDR3 sequences listed, less than 15% are singletons. This clonotype showed up many times. Antigen unknown. The receptor's source is a woman under 30 with Graves' hyperthyroidism. The sample taken for sequencing was blood.

The CDR3 spells CASSPLAGVYTGELFF. The DNA for the CDR3 is TGTGCCAGCAGTCCACTAGCGGGAGTATACACCGGGGAGCTGTTTTTT. The rearrangement links TRBV28 to TRBJ2-2; TRBD2 matches at 11 bases. V dropped 5 bases and J dropped 3; count of bases not matched to a gene: 5. Germline CDR1 and CDR2: MDHEN and SYDVKM. The CDR3 is 16 amino acids. The full variable domain, in which reference TRBV28 and TRBJ2-2 provide the parts outside the CDR3, is DVKVTQSSRYLVKRTGEKVFLECVQDMDHENMFWYRQDPGLGLRLIYFSYDVKMKEKGDIPEGYSVSREKKERFSLILESASTNQTSMYLCASSPLAGVYTGELFFGEGSRLTVL.